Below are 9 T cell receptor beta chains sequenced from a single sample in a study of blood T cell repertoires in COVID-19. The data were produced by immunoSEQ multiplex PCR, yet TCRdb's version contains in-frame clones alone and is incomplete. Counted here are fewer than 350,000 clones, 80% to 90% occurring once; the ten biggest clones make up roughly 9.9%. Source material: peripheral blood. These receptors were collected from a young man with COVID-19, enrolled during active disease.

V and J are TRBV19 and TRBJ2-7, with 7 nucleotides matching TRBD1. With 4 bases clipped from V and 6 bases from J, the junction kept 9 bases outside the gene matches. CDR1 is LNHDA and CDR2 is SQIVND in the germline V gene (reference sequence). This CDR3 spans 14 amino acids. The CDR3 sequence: CASSKGGAPGEQYF. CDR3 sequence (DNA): TGTGCCAGTAGTAAAGGGGGCGCGCCTGGCGAGCAGTACTTC.

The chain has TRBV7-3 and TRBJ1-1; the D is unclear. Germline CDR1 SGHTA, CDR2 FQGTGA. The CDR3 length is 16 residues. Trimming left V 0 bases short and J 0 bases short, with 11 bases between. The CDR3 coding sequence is TGTGCCAGCAGCTTAACGGGCCGATGGATGAACACTGAAGCTTTCTTT. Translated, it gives CASSLTGRWMNTEAFF.

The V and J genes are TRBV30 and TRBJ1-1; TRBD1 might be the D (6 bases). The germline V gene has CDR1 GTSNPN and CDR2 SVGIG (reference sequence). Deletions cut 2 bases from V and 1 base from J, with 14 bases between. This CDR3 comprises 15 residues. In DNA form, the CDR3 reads TGTGCCTGGAGTCGACGACAGGTAGGGAACACTGAAGCTTTCTTT. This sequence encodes CAWSRRQVGNTEAFF.

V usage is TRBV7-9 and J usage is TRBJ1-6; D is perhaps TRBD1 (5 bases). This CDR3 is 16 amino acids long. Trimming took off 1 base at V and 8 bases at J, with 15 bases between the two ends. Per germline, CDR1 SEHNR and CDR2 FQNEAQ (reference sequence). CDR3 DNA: TGTGCCAGCAGCTTAGAGCTCGGGACTGCCCATTCACCCCTCCACTTT. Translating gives CASSLELGTAHSPLHF.

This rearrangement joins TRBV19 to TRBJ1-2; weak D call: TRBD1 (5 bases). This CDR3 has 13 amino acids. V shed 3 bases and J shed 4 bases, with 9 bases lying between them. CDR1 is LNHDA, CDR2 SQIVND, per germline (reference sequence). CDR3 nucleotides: TGTGCCAGTAGTATGGGACTTGCCTATGGCTACACCTTC. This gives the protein CASSMGLAYGYTF.

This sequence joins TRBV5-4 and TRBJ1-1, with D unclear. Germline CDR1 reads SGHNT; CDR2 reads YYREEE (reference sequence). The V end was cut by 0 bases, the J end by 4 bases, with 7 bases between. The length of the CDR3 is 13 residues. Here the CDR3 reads CASSLGGGTEAFF. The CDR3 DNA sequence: TGTGCCAGCAGCTTGGGGGGAGGCACTGAAGCTTTCTTT.

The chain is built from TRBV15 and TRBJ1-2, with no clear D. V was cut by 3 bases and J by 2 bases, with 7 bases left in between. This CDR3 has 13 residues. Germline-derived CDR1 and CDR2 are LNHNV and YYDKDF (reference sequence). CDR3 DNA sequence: TGTGCCACCAGCAGGGCCCTCAACTATGGCTACACCTTC. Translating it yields CATSRALNYGYTF.

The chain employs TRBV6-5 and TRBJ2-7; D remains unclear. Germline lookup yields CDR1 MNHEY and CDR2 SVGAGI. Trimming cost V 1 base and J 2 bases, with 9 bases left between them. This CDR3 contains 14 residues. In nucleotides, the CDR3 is TGTGCCAGCAGTTACTACTCCCAGGCCTACGAGCAGTACTTC. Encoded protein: CASSYYSQAYEQYF.

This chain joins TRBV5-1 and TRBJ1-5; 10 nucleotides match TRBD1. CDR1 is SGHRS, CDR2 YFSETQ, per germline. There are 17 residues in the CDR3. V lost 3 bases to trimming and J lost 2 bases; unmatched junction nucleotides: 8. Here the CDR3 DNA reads TGCGCCAGCAGCTACAGACAGGGGGCTATTGGCAATCAGCCCCAGCATTTT. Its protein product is CASSYRQGAIGNQPQHF.